This T cell receptor (beta chain) was recovered during a study of blood T cell repertoires in COVID-19 (dated by TCRdb to 2020 to 2022). Describing the broader study: Samples from collaborators originated in the United States, Italy and Spain and spanned both the acute and convalescent phases of COVID-19. The repertoires were released in a freely available public database intended as a resource for research on the immune response to SARS-CoV-2. Subjects who had been exposed to COVID-19, were actively infected with it, or had recovered from it provided the deeply sampled blood TCRbeta repertoires that made up the dataset. Samples were obtained from the ongoing ImmuneRACE study (first 160 participants) and from some 1,300 subjects provided by 6 global collaborators. Where available, HLA class I and class II types were obtained from metadata supplied by the sample provider rather than from assay-based typing. The prospective study material was composed of cDNA or gDNA derived from T cells, B-cell-depleted T cells, or PBMCs. Sample metadata almost always included a de-identified subject ID, COVID-19 status, age in years and sex.

Of note for this clone: The antigen this receptor binds is unknown. Per-base qualities were not stored, and no clone one base away is much larger.

The CDR3 covers 15 residues, taking in both the cysteine and the phenylalanine. Only the CDR3 DNA is retained, 45 bases long and in frame from the first base. Taken from the germline V gene, the CDR1 and CDR2 loops are MNHEY and SVGAGI. V lost 6 bases and J lost 5 bases, and the count of bases not matched to a germline gene is 10. On the study overall, not on this receptor specifically: The amount of clinical and demographic metadata varied by source and participant and was provided uncurated.

The immunoSEQ Assay, a bias-controlled multiplex PCR, was used to amplify TCRbeta CDR3 regions from genomic DNA. From the authors' description of their analysis: The number of nucleated cells in each sample was estimated by amplification of reference gene primers within the assay. Sequence reads were collapsed and filtered to measure the absolute abundance of every unique TCRbeta CDR3 rearrangement. For each sample, productive Simpson clonality was calculated as the square root of Simpson's diversity index over productive rearrangements. As stored in TCRdb, this immuneACCESS dataset retains in-frame rearrangements with V and J assigned. A fraction of the clones does not appear; measured against another copy, unresolved V genes explain less than half of the discrepancy, and the remainder lacks a known reason. V and J calls and clone size are those listed in that table; D and trimming were worked out from the DNA. The sample data list about 70,000 clones, and around nine tenths of these were observed just once. Jointly, the top ten make up over 10% of the sample.

The collaborating institutions used their own protocols to collect whole blood in K2EDTA tubes. For TCRbeta analysis, collaborators shipped samples as frozen whole blood, isolated PBMCs, or DNA extracted from either of those sample types. The sequence links TRBV6-5 to TRBJ2-3; TRBD2 fits 8 bases in the junction. The clonotype originates from a woman aged 60-75 years with acute or convalescent COVID-19. Material for sequencing was peripheral blood. At the DNA level, the sequence is TGTGCCAGCAGACCTCACGGGGGGGCAAAAGATACGCAGTATTTT. It codes for CASRPHGGAKDTQYF.